Below, 28 T cell receptor beta chains from the same sample are listed, as sequenced in a study of blood T cells in healthy people across ages. With a J-beta primer mix and a sample-barcoded 5' primer, a second PCR ran about 6 to 11 cycles. TCRdb passed the 5' RACE reads through MiXCR, listing each CDR3 protein once. The data hold roughly 800,000 distinct CDR3 sequences, with 20% to 30% observed a single time. The same sample was also used in a study of T cells of mothers and their children.

Sequencing used blood. The receptors stem from a boy younger than 18 in good health.

The chain links TRBV14 to TRBJ2-5, with TRBD1 matching 9 bases. V shed 5 bases and J 6 bases; nucleotides not matched to a gene: 10. CDR1 and CDR2 from the germline V gene are SGHDN and FVKESK. The CDR3 totals 15 residues. The CDR3 nucleotides read TGTGCCAGCAGCTCTCCCGGGACAGGGAGGAAGACCCAGTACTTC. It codes for CASSSPGTGRKTQYF.

For the CDR3, the DNA is TGTGCCAGCAGCTCCCGCCCGTGGGGTACCGGGGAGCTGTTTTTT. Amino acids: CASSSRPWGTGELFF. The chain recombines TRBV11-3 with TRBJ2-2; D unclear. V lost 4 bases, J lost 5 bases, and 14 bases lay in between. Germline V gene lookup returns CDR1 SGHNT and CDR2 YENEEA. CDR3 length: 15 amino acids.

The gene calls are TRBV28 and TRBJ1-6; no reliable D call. CDR1 and CDR2 from the germline V gene are MDHEN and SYDVKM. V lost 3 bases, J lost 5 bases, and 11 bases lay in between. The CDR3 totals 15 residues. The CDR3 reads CASSLPTVNNSPLHF. The CDR3 coding sequence is TGTGCCAGCAGTTTGCCCACAGTAAATAATTCACCCCTCCACTTT.

The V and J genes are TRBV12-3 or TRBV12-4 and TRBJ1-1; D gene unclear. V dropped 2 bases and J dropped 13 bases, with 14 bases sitting between them. The CDR3 sequence is 12 residues long. This chain's CDR3 is CASSLSVSGDFF. CDR3 sequence (DNA): TGTGCCAGCAGTTTATCGGTTTCGGGAGATTTCTTT.

This clonotype appeared a few times. The chain carries TRBV28 and TRBJ2-1; D is uncertain. The CDR3 loop spans 13 amino acids. The germline CDR1 and CDR2 sequences are MDHEN and SYDVKM. The V end lost 7 bases, the J end lost 3 bases, and 10 bases lay between the germline ends. CDR3 region: CASNPQDYNEQFF. CDR3 DNA: TGTGCCAGCAACCCCCAAGACTACAATGAGCAGTTCTTC.

The chain employs TRBV14 and TRBJ2-5; TRBD2 matches 8 bases. The J call may be wrong; the DNA end is better matched by TRBJ2-7. The CDR3 has 15 amino acids. Germline loops: CDR1 SGHDN, CDR2 FVKESK. CDR3 loop: CASQKGSGGPYEQYF. For the CDR3, the DNA is TGTGCCAGCCAAAAGGGGAGCGGGGGACCCTACGAGCAGTACTTC.

This rearrangement joins TRBV9 to TRBJ2-7; TRBD1 might be the D (6 bases). V gave up 8 bases and J gave up 7 bases, with 19 bases separating them. The CDR3 has 13 amino acids. Looked up from germline, CDR1 is SGDLS and CDR2 is YYNGEE. The CDR3 protein is CASSRANDREQYF. The CDR3 DNA sequence: TGTGCCAGTAGTCGGGCCAACGACAGGGAGCAGTACTTC.

The V and J genes are TRBV5-1 and TRBJ2-7; 9 positions match TRBD1. V was pared by 7 bases and J by 3 bases, with 11 bases of the junction left unmatched. CDR1 SGHRS and CDR2 YFSETQ come from the germline V gene. This CDR3 region has 15 residues. The CDR3, as DNA: TGCGCCAGCTTCGCTACGGGACAGGGCATCTACGAGCAGTACTTC. Its protein is CASFATGQGIYEQYF.

This clonotype was counted a few times. In DNA, the CDR3 is TGCGCCAGCAGCCAAGGTTTGAGACAGAGTCCTCCGAAAGCTTTCTTT. Translated, it gives CASSQGLRQSPPKAFF. The chain links TRBV4-1 to TRBJ1-1; D perhaps matches TRBD1 (5 bases). From germline, CDR1 is MGHRA and CDR2 YSYEKL. V lost 1 base and J lost 9, with 21 bases in between. This CDR3 comprises 16 residues.

The V gene is TRBV29-1, the J gene TRBJ2-7; D may be TRBD1 (6 bases). Looked up from germline, CDR1 is SQVTM and CDR2 is ANQGSEA. V dropped 4 bases and J dropped 5 bases, with 15 bases sitting between them. The CDR3 is 13 amino acids. CDR3 nucleotide sequence: TGCAGCGTTGCACCAAACAGGGCCAACGAGCAGTACTTC. As protein: CSVAPNRANEQYF.

This sequence joins TRBV20-1 and TRBJ1-5; a possible D gene is TRBD1 (6 bases). Germline values: CDR1 DFQATT, CDR2 SNEGSKA (reference sequence). CDR3 length equals 14 residues. Trimming removed 5 bases at V and 5 bases at J, with 16 bases between. CDR3 in amino acids: CSASSRDTHQPQHF. The CDR3 DNA follows: TGCAGTGCTTCCTCCCGGGACACCCATCAGCCCCAGCATTTT.

This chain uses TRBV20-1 with TRBJ2-5; 10 bases are shared with TRBD2. The DNA matches TRBJ2-1 better at its end, which makes the J call doubtful. The CDR3 contains 14 residues. Germline CDR1 reads DFQATT; CDR2 reads SNEGSKA (reference sequence). The CDR3 nucleotides are TGCAGTGCTCCGAGTAGCGGGGGGTACAATGAGCAGTTCTTC. It translates to CSAPSSGGYNEQFF.

J is TRBJ2-3 and V is TRBV5-1, with D perhaps TRBD1 (5 bases). In germline, CDR1 is SGHRS, CDR2 YFSETQ. The CDR3 contains 17 residues. Trimming took off 5 bases at V and 1 base at J, with 20 bases between the two ends. CDR3 sequence reads: CASRARAKVGRTDTQYF. CDR3 bases: TGCGCCAGCAGGGCCAGGGCTAAGGTTGGTCGCACAGATACGCAGTATTTT.

This chain links TRBV9 with TRBJ2-5, with D maybe TRBD2 (6 bases). CDR1 is SGDLS, CDR2 YYNGEE, per germline. V gave up 0 bases and J gave up 5 bases, with 14 bases separating them. This CDR3 has 15 residues. In nucleotides, the CDR3 is TGTGCCAGCAGCGTAGGGGGGTCCGCGGGGGAGACCCAGTACTTC. Its translation: CASSVGGSAGETQYF.

This clonotype was detected a few times. The V call is TRBV4-1, the J call TRBJ1-2, with D maybe TRBD1 (6 bases). Germline loops: CDR1 MGHRA, CDR2 YSYEKL. The CDR3 length is 15 residues. Trimming shortened V by 1 base and J by 4 bases, and 13 bases separated the two germline ends. Here the CDR3 reads CASSQVVTGAYGYTF. CDR3 nucleotide sequence: TGCGCCAGCAGCCAAGTGGTGACAGGCGCCTATGGCTACACCTTC.

The V gene is TRBV6-5, the J gene TRBJ2-5; maybe TRBD2 (6 bases). The CDR3 covers 14 residues. The V gene lost 6 bases and the J gene lost 2 bases, with 13 bases spanning the gap. Per the germline V gene, CDR1 is MNHEY and CDR2 is SVGAGI. The CDR3: CASRLGLNQETQYF. The DNA of the CDR3 is TGTGCCAGCAGACTTGGACTAAATCAAGAGACCCAGTACTTC.

The rearrangement uses TRBV10-3 and TRBJ1-1, with a weak D call TRBD1 (6 bases). Trimming stripped 6 bases from V and 2 bases from J, with 22 bases between. The CDR3 loop spans 17 amino acids. CDR1 and CDR2 from the germline V gene are ENHRY and SYGVKD. The CDR3 loop is CAIRVSSGADINTEAFF. The CDR3 bases are TGTGCCATCAGGGTCAGTTCGGGGGCGGATATCAACACTGAAGCTTTCTTT.

This clonotype was seen only a few times. This chain connects TRBV12-3 or TRBV12-4 to TRBJ1-6; maybe TRBD1 (5 bases). The ends were cut back, 5 bases at V and 10 bases at J, with 12 bases in the middle. The CDR3 length is 13 residues. CDR3 in amino acids: CASSRGYSSPLHF. The CDR3 region has the DNA TGTGCCAGCAGTAGGGGTTACAGCTCACCCCTCCACTTT.

The chain uses TRBV5-1 and TRBJ2-3, with D perhaps matching TRBD1 or TRBD2 (6 bases each). V dropped 3 bases and J dropped 4 bases, with 15 bases sitting between them. This CDR3 has 15 amino acids. Germline-derived CDR1 and CDR2 are SGHRS and YFSETQ. CDR3 sequence (DNA): TGCGCCAGCAGCTGGACGGGGGCTGATCCAGATACGCAGTATTTT. It encodes CASSWTGADPDTQYF. Full variable domain (missing parts from reference TRBV5-1 and TRBJ2-3): KAGVTQTPRYLIKTRGQQVTLSCSPISGHRSVSWYQQTPGQGLQFLFEYFSETQRNKGNFPGRFSGRQFSNSRSEMNVSTLELGDSALYLCASSWTGADPDTQYFGPGTRLTVL.

This chain links TRBV7-2 with TRBJ1-1; no clear D gene. V lost 3 bases to trimming and J lost 1 base, with 12 bases between them. CDR1 SGHTA and CDR2 FQGNSA come from the germline V gene. CDR3 length: 15 residues. The chain's CDR3 is CASSFLSGSNTEAFF. In DNA, the CDR3 is TGTGCCAGCAGCTTCTTAAGCGGTTCGAACACTGAAGCTTTCTTT.

In regard to this clonotype: One end of the junction fails to match germline, which may point to a read error. Here the CDR3 DNA reads TGTGCCAGCAACTTGGCGGGCACAGATACGCAGTATTTT. The encoded protein is CASNLAGTDTQYF. This chain joins TRBV5-4 and TRBJ2-3; no definite D call. Looked up from germline, CDR1 is SGHNT and CDR2 is YYREEE (reference sequence). This CDR3 has 13 residues.

The rearrangement joins TRBV2 to TRBJ2-5; D unresolved. Between the trimmed V and J ends, which lost 3 bases and 0 bases, there was a span of 8 bases. The CDR3 length is 14 residues. The germline CDR1 and CDR2 sequences are SNHLY and FYNNEI. As DNA, the CDR3 is TGTGCCAGCAGTGATAGGCGAGACCAAGAGACCCAGTACTTC. This translates into CASSDRRDQETQYF.

This clonotype was seen a handful of times. The chain joins TRBV20-1 to TRBJ2-1; 9 bases agree with TRBD2. Germline CDR1 DFQATT, CDR2 SNEGSKA (reference sequence). V gave up 6 bases and J gave up 7 bases; unmatched junction bases: 7. The CDR3 is 13 residues long. CDR3 sequence: CSAHRGGGNEQFF. CDR3 nucleotides: TGCAGTGCCCACCGCGGGGGGGGAAATGAGCAGTTCTTC.

The chain recombines TRBV3-1 with TRBJ2-5; TRBD2 is a possible D gene (5 bases). Germline CDR1 LGHDT, CDR2 YNNKEL (reference sequence). Trimming pared 0 bases from V and 4 bases from J, leaving 15 bases between. The CDR3 has 16 residues. CDR3 sequence (DNA): TGTGCCAGCAGCCAAGAGGCGCTCGGGGAGCGAGAGACCCAGTACTTC. Amino acids: CASSQEALGERETQYF.

This clonotype was observed a few times. The chain combines TRBV2 with TRBJ2-7; D is possibly TRBD1 or TRBD2 (5 bases each). Germline-derived CDR1 and CDR2 are SNHLY and FYNNEI. V was pared by 6 bases and J by 4 bases, with 13 bases between. CDR3 length: 13 residues. The CDR3 sequence: CASSGDGKYEQYF. The CDR3 DNA reads as TGTGCCAGCAGCGGGGACGGGAAGTACGAGCAGTACTTC.

This chain links TRBV20-1 with TRBJ1-2; tentative D call: TRBD1 (6 bases). V lost 6 bases to trimming and J lost 5 bases, with 19 bases between them. Germline assignment: CDR1 DFQATT and CDR2 SNEGSKA (reference sequence). The CDR3 runs 14 residues. For the CDR3, the DNA is TGCAGTGCCCAAAGGCCAGGGGCGAGTTATGGCTACACCTTC. This gives the protein CSAQRPGASYGYTF.

The chain employs TRBV29-1 and TRBJ2-1; no reliable D call. CDR3 length equals 11 residues. The germline CDR1 and CDR2 sequences are SQVTM and ANQGSEA. V lost 7 bases, J lost 5 bases, and 9 bases lay in between. CDR3 bases: TGCAGCGCTGACCTTAACAATGAGCAGTTCTTC. Translation: CSADLNNEQFF.

The chain links TRBV6-1 to TRBJ2-5; 11 bases match TRBD2. Germline V gives CDR1 MNHNS, CDR2 SASEGT. This CDR3 has 14 residues. V shed 7 bases and J 7 bases; nucleotides not matched to a gene: 8. The CDR3 spells CASKNSGGARTQYF. CDR3 nucleotide sequence: TGTGCCAGCAAAAATAGCGGGGGGGCTAGGACCCAGTACTTC.